The rows below give T cell receptor beta chains drawn from one sample of a study of shared clonotypes between healthy human individuals. TCRdb's copy holds only in-frame clones and misses some; the assay was immunoSEQ multiplex PCR. Here the sample spans about 2.1 million clones, just over 90% being singletons. Sequencing was done on a sample of naive CD8+ T cells from PBMCs. The receptors come from a man between 18 and 29 years old in good health. Some clones in this sample may be carry-over from other donors' samples. CDR3s include the opening cysteine and the closing phenylalanine or tryptophan. The D gene is left open where the match is weak. Only some rows state a clone size, as once, few, many or a class for expanded clones.

j_call v_call d_call clone_size cdr3_aa cdr3_nt
TRBJ2-7 TRBV5-1 TRBD1 NA CASSRTRDRGTYEQYF TGCGCCAGCAGCCGGACCAGGGACAGGGGGACCTACGAGCAGTACTTC
TRBJ2-2 TRBV9 NA NA CASSVGGPGELFF TGTGCCAGCAGCGTAGGAGGCCCCGGGGAGCTGTTTTTT
TRBJ2-7 TRBV2 NA NA CASFGLYSYEQYF TGTGCCAGCTTCGGTCTATACTCCTACGAGCAGTACTTC
TRBJ2-7 TRBV28 NA NA CASSTGTYAMIDEQYF TGTGCCAGCAGTACCGGGACGTACGCCATGATTGACGAGCAGTACTTC
TRBJ2-7 TRBV4-1 NA NA CASSRPGTGYEQYF TGCGCCAGCAGCCGCCCCGGGACGGGCTACGAGCAGTACTTC
TRBJ2-2 TRBV28 NA NA CASSFRADTGELFF TGTGCCAGCAGTTTCCGGGCCGACACCGGGGAGCTGTTTTTT
TRBJ2-2 TRBV7-3 TRBD1 NA CASSDRGAPGELFF TGTGCCAGCAGTGACAGGGGCGCCCCCGGGGAGCTGTTTTTT
TRBJ2-2 TRBV28 TRBD1 NA CASSPHWTGVDTGELFF TGTGCCAGCAGTCCTCATTGGACAGGGGTGGACACCGGGGAGCTGTTTTTT
TRBJ1-1 TRBV7-3 NA once CASSRPPAGVNTEAFF TGTGCCAGCAGCCGCCCGCCGGCCGGGGTGAACACTGAAGCTTTCTTT
TRBJ1-2 TRBV10-3 TRBD1 NA CAISEARGPNYGYTF TGTGCCATCAGTGAAGCCAGGGGGCCTAACTATGGCTACACCTTC
TRBJ2-3 TRBV5-1 NA NA CASSPRLVEATSTDTQYF TGCGCCAGCAGCCCCCGATTAGTGGAGGCTACTAGCACAGATACGCAGTATTTT
TRBJ2-7 TRBV27 TRBD1 NA CASSLEARGFYYEQYF TGTGCCAGCAGTTTAGAAGCCAGGGGGTTCTACTACGAGCAGTACTTC
TRBJ2-7 TRBV11-1 TRBD1 NA CASTARDRGPYEQYF TGTGCCAGCACCGCCCGGGACAGGGGACCCTACGAGCAGTACTTC
TRBJ2-7 TRBV5-4 NA NA CASSLVRTLEQYF TGTGCCAGCAGCTTGGTCCGGACTCTCGAGCAGTACTTC